The 7 T cell receptor beta chains in this list originate from one sample, sequenced in a study of T-cell memory formation after mild COVID-19. TCRdb re-called the 5' RACE reads with MiXCR, one entry per CDR3 protein. The sample lists about 470,000 distinct CDR3 sequences; roughly 18% were seen once. The sequencing input was PBMCs or a T cell subset sorted from them (not recorded which). Receptors originate from an adult woman who had mild COVID-19 (a few samples of this study predate the infection). Cell type and time point are not known.

In this sample, this clonotype turned up a few times. The rearrangement uses TRBV24-1 and TRBJ2-5; 8 nucleotides match TRBD1. Trimming cost V 4 bases and J 5 bases; bases outside gene matches: 8. Per germline, CDR1 KGHDR and CDR2 SFDVKD. The CDR3 is 15 residues long. In nucleotides, the CDR3 is TGTGCCACCAGTGAGGGTCGCAGGGGGCCGGAGACCCAGTACTTC. This translates into CATSEGRRGPETQYF.

This clonotype was observed a handful of times. The chain links TRBV29-1 to TRBJ1-1, with D possibly matching TRBD1 (5 bases). V was shortened by 5 bases and J by 6 bases, with 13 bases between the two germline ends. Germline V gene lookup returns CDR1 SQVTM and CDR2 ANQGSEA. This CDR3 region has 12 residues. CDR3 amino acids: CSVLRDNPEAFF. In nucleotides, the CDR3 is TGCAGCGTTCTCAGGGATAACCCTGAAGCTTTCTTT.

This clonotype was counted ten times or more. V is TRBV7-9 and J is TRBJ2-3; D not certain. The germline V and J ends were trimmed by 4 bases and 7 bases, with 9 bases remaining between them. Germline-derived CDR1 and CDR2 are SEHNR and FQNEAQ (reference sequence). The CDR3 loop spans 12 amino acids. The CDR3 sequence is CASSSVSNTQYF. DNA of the CDR3: TGTGCCAGCAGCTCTGTGTCAAATACGCAGTATTTT. The full variable domain, its missing parts supplied by reference TRBV7-9 and TRBJ2-3, is DTGVSQNPRHKITKRGQNVTFRCDPISEHNRLYWYRQTLGQGPEFLTYFQNEAQLEKSRLLSDRFSAERPKGSFSTLEIQRTEQGDSAMYLCASSSVSNTQYFGPGTRLTVL.

This clonotype was counted only a few times. The CDR3 here is CATSDPGLVDPNEQFF. CDR3 in DNA: TGTGCCACCAGTGATCCTGGACTAGTCGACCCCAATGAGCAGTTCTTC. This chain links TRBV24-1 with TRBJ2-1; 7 bases agree with TRBD2. The germline V gene encodes CDR1 KGHDR and CDR2 SFDVKD. The V gene end was trimmed by 3 bases and the J gene end by 6 bases; junction bases not matched to a gene: 10. The CDR3 is made up of 16 amino acids.

The V call is TRBV20-1, the J call TRBJ2-1, with TRBD2 matching over 8 bases. There are 15 residues in the CDR3. CDR1 and CDR2 from the germline V gene are DFQATT and SNEGSKA (reference sequence). V lost 0 bases to trimming and J lost 2 bases; unmatched junction nucleotides: 3. The CDR3 DNA reads TGCAGTGCTAGAGAGCTAGCGGGTACCTACAATGAGCAGTTCTTC. It translates to CSARELAGTYNEQFF.

The gene calls are TRBV29-1 and TRBJ2-2; D remains ambiguous. Germline values: CDR1 SQVTM, CDR2 ANQGSEA. The CDR3 loop spans 15 amino acids. The V end lost 4 bases, the J end lost 3 bases, and 15 bases lay between the germline ends. The CDR3 DNA reads as TGCAGCGTTGTAGTCGCGGCGGATTACACCGGGGAGCTGTTTTTT. The encoded protein is CSVVVAADYTGELFF.

This clonotype was observed a few times. V usage is TRBV12-3 or TRBV12-4 and J usage is TRBJ1-5; TRBD1 might be the D (6 bases). With 6 bases removed from V and 4 bases from J, the gap between germline ends came to 13 bases. The length of the CDR3 is 14 residues. The DNA for the CDR3 is TGTGCCAGCAGACTACAGGGAACTAATCAGCCCCAGCATTTT. This translates into CASRLQGTNQPQHF.